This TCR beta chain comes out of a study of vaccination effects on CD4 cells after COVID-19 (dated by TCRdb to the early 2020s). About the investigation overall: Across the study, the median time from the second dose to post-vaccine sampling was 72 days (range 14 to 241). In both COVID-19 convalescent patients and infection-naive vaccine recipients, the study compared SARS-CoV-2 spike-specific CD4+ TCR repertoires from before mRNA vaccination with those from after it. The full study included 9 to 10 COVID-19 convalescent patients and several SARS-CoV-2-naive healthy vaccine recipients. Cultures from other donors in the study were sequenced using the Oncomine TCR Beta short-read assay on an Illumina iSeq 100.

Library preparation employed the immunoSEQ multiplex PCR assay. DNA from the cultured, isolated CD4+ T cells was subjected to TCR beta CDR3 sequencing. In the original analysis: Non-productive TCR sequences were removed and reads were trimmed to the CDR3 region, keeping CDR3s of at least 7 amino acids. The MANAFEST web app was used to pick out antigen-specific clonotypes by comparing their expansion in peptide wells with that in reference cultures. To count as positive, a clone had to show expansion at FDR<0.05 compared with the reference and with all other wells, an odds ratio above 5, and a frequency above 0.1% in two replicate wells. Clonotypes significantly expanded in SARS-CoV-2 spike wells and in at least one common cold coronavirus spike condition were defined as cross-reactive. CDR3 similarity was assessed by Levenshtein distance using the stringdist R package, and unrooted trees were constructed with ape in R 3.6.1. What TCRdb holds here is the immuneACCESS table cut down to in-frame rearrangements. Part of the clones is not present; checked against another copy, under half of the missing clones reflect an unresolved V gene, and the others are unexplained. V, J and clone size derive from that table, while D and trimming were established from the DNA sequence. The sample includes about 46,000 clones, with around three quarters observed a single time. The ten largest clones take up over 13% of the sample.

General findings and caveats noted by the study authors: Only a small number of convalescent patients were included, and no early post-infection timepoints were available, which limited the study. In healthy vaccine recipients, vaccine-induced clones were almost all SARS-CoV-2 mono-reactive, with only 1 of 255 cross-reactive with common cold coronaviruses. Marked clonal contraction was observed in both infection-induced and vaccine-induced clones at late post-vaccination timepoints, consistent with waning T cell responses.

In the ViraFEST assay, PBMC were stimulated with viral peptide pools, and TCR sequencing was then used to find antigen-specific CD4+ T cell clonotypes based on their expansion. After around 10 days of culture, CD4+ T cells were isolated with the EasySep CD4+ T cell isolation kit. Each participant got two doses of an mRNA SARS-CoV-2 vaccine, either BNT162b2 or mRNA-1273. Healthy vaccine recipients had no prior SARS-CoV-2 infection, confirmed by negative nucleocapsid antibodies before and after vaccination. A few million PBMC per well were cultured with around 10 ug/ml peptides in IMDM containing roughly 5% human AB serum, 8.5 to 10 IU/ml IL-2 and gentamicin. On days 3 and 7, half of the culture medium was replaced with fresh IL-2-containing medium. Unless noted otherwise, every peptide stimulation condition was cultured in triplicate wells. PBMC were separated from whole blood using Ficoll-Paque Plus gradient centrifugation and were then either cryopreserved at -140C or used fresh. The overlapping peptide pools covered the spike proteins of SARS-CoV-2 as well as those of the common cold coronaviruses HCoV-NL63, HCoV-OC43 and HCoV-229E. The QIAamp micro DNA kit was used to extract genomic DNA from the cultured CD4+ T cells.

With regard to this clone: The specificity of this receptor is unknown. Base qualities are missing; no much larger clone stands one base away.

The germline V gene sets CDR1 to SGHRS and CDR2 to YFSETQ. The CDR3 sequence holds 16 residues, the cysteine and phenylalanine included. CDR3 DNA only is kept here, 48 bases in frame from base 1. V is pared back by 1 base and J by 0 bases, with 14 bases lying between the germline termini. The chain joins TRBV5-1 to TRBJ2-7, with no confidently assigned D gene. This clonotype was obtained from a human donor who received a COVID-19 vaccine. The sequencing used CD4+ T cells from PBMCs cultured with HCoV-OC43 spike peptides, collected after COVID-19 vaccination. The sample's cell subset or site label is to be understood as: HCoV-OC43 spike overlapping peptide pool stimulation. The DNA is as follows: TGCGCCAGCAGCTTGTGGGCAGAAACCTCCTCCTACGAGCAGTACTTC. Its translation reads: CASSLWAETSSYEQYF. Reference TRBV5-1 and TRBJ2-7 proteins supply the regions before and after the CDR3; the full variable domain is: KAGVTQTPRYLIKTRGQQVTLSCSPISGHRSVSWYQQTPGQGLQFLFEYFSETQRNKGNFPGRFSGRQFSNSRSEMNVSTLELGDSALYLCASSLWAETSSYEQYFGPGTRLTVT.